Presented here are 15 T cell receptor beta chains from one specimen sequenced in a study of blood T cell repertoires in COVID-19. Produced via immunoSEQ multiplex PCR; TCRdb's table is partial and in-frame only. Of some 530,000 clones in the sample, 75% to 90% are singletons; the top ten hold approximately 8.3%. The sequencing input was PBMCs or T cells enriched from blood (not recorded which). All receptors derive from a woman aged 55-70 years who had recovered from COVID-19.

The chain joins TRBV24-1 to TRBJ2-2; 7 bases match TRBD1. CDR3 size: 14 residues. V shed 7 bases and J 5 bases; nucleotides not matched to a gene: 6. Germline CDR1 is KGHDR and CDR2 is SFDVKD. As DNA, the CDR3 is TGTGCCACCAGGGGACAGTTCTTAACCGGGGAGCTGTTTTTT. Protein product: CATRGQFLTGELFF.

V gene TRBV2 combines with J gene TRBJ2-2, with 10 nucleotides matching TRBD1. The CDR3 spans 16 residues. J lost 1 base, V lost 6 bases, and 5 bases had no gene match. CDR1 is SNHLY, CDR2 FYNNEI, per germline. CDR3 protein: CASRLDRGQNTGELFF. In DNA form, the CDR3 reads TGTGCCAGCAGGCTAGACAGGGGGCAGAACACCGGGGAGCTGTTTTTT.

V and J are TRBV28 and TRBJ2-7; tentative D call: TRBD1 (6 bases). V shed 5 bases and J shed 5 bases, with 13 bases lying between them. The germline gives CDR1 MDHEN, CDR2 SYDVKM. The CDR3 is made up of 13 amino acids. In DNA form, the CDR3 reads TGTGCCAGCAGTACCACAGGGTTCGACGAGCAGTACGTC. It yields the protein CASSTTGFDEQYV.

The V call is TRBV11-2, the J call TRBJ1-1; D remains ambiguous. Trimming took off 6 bases at V and 3 bases at J, with 8 bases between the two ends. Germline V gives CDR1 SGHAT, CDR2 FQNNGV. The CDR3 sequence is 12 residues long. CDR3 region: CASRTVDTEAFF. The DNA of the CDR3 is TGTGCCAGCAGAACAGTCGACACTGAAGCTTTCTTT.

The sample holds a few counts of this clone. This sequence joins TRBV27 and TRBJ1-2; D unresolved. The CDR3 runs to 16 residues. In germline, CDR1 is MNHEY, CDR2 SMNVEV (reference sequence). Deletions cut 2 bases from V and 0 bases from J, with 13 bases between. The CDR3 DNA reads TGTGCCAGCAGTTTAAGCGGGTTTGGGGCTAACTATGGCTACACCTTC. Translation gives CASSLSGFGANYGYTF.

V usage is TRBV5-1 and J usage is TRBJ1-1, with D unresolved. CDR3 size: 12 residues. V dropped 0 bases and J dropped 7 bases, with 7 bases sitting between them. Germline V CDR1 and CDR2: SGHRS, YFSETQ. The CDR3 nucleotides are TGCGCCAGCAGCTTGGCCGGGATTGAAGCTTTCTTT. Translation gives CASSLAGIEAFF. The whole variable domain, filled in from reference TRBV5-1 and TRBJ1-1, reads KAGVTQTPRYLIKTRGQQVTLSCSPISGHRSVSWYQQTPGQGLQFLFEYFSETQRNKGNFPGRFSGRQFSNSRSEMNVSTLELGDSALYLCASSLAGIEAFFGQGTRLTVV.

The chain joins TRBV18 to TRBJ1-1; 8 bases agree with TRBD1. The CDR3 has 18 amino acids. Germline V gene sequence: CDR1 KGHSH, CDR2 LQKENI. V shed 4 bases and J 0 bases; nucleotides not matched to a gene: 13. CDR3 nucleotides: TGTGCCAGCTCACTTCGGACAGGGTGGACGGGAATGAACACTGAAGCTTTCTTT. This translates into CASSLRTGWTGMNTEAFF.

This clone turned up a few times. This chain uses TRBV19 with TRBJ1-6; 7 positions match TRBD1. CDR1 and CDR2 (germline): LNHDA, SQIVND (reference sequence). The ends lost 1 base at V and 8 bases at J; junction bases unmatched: 2. This CDR3 region has 14 residues. CDR3 residues: CASSIGDSDSPLHF. The CDR3, as DNA: TGTGCCAGTAGTATAGGGGACAGCGATTCACCCCTCCACTTT.

The chain couples TRBV5-1 to TRBJ1-3; no definite D call. V dropped 1 base and J dropped 3 bases, with 11 bases sitting between them. Per germline, CDR1 SGHRS and CDR2 YFSETQ. The CDR3 runs to 15 residues. The CDR3 nucleotides read TGCGCCAGCAGCTTGACGGGAGATGGTGGAAACACCATATATTTT. It specifies CASSLTGDGGNTIYF.

The chain employs TRBV9 and TRBJ1-6; 7 bases match TRBD1. After removal of 0 bases from V and 10 bases from J, the junction contained 7 bases not matched to a gene. Germline CDR1 is SGDLS and CDR2 is YYNGEE. This CDR3 contains 15 residues. CDR3 protein: CASSVGDRAGSPLHF. The DNA for the CDR3 is TGTGCCAGCAGCGTAGGAGACAGGGCAGGATCACCCCTCCACTTT.

The chain couples TRBV7-2 to TRBJ2-7; 10 positions match TRBD1. Germline lookup yields CDR1 SGHTA and CDR2 FQGNSA. CDR3 length: 13 residues. V shed 4 bases and J 3 bases; nucleotides not matched to a gene: 0. CDR3 nucleotides: TGTGCCAGCAGCTGGGACAGGGGCTACGAGCAGTACGTC. Translation: CASSWDRGYEQYV.

The chain recombines TRBV5-1 with TRBJ1-4; no firm D call. Germline assignment: CDR1 SGHRS and CDR2 YFSETQ. The CDR3 extends over 14 amino acids. V dropped 2 bases and J dropped 5 bases, with 10 bases sitting between them. The chain's CDR3 is CASSFSLLNEKLFF. The DNA for the CDR3 is TGCGCCAGCAGCTTTTCACTCCTAAATGAAAAACTGTTTTTT.

The chain couples TRBV12-3 or TRBV12-4 to TRBJ1-6; maybe TRBD1 (5 bases). The CDR3 loop spans 13 amino acids. Deletions cut 5 bases from V and 10 bases from J, with 12 bases between. The CDR3 protein is CASSQLDRSPLHF. The CDR3, as DNA: TGTGCCAGCAGTCAACTCGACAGATCACCCCTCCACTTT.

The CDR3, as DNA: TGCGCCAGCAGCCAAGATCGGTCTAGCGGGGGTTGGGAGCAGTACTTC. Its protein product is CASSQDRSSGGWEQYF. The rearrangement links TRBV4-1 to TRBJ2-7; TRBD2 matches 10 bases. The CDR3 sequence is 16 residues long. Trimming removed 0 bases from V and 7 bases from J; junction bases left unmatched: 9. Germline loops: CDR1 MGHRA, CDR2 YSYEKL.

This sequence joins TRBV4-1 and TRBJ2-3; the match to TRBD1 covers 10 bases. There are 16 residues in the CDR3. CDR1 is MGHRA, CDR2 YSYEKL, per germline. V gave up 3 bases and J gave up 6 bases; unmatched junction bases: 9. The CDR3 reads CASSHPGQGNVDTQYF. The CDR3 DNA follows: TGCGCCAGCAGCCATCCGGGACAGGGGAACGTTGATACGCAGTATTTT.